This TCR beta chain was sequenced during a study of cytomegalovirus exposure and HLA in healthy donors. Regarding the study as a whole: Presence/absence results assume similar sequencing depth per donor, which may not hold. As immune exposure information, only CMV serostatus was available. Some V segments, TRBV6-2 and TRBV6-3 among them, were indistinguishable and were therefore excluded. A later look showed TCR association rates differing by HLA locus, highest for DRB1 and lowest for HLA-C.

The PCR employed 60 Vbeta primers together with 13 Jbeta primers. Assay: immunoSEQ multiplex PCR; the TCRdb copy retains only in-frame clones and omits some. Here the sample spans 150,000 to 170,000 clones, around 81% being singletons. V dropped 8 bases and J dropped 7 bases, with 18 bases sitting between them. The CDR3 is 14 amino acids. The germline V gene encodes CDR1 MDHEN and CDR2 SYDVKM. Remarks on this clone: Its antigen is still unknown.

Sample: PBMCs. The chain carries TRBV28 and TRBJ1-5; D is unclear. This clonotype originated in a woman aged 40 to 50 in good health and CMV-seropositive. The CDR3 loop is CASGLLGRNQPQHF. DNA of the CDR3: TGTGCCAGCGGCCTTTTGGGGAGGAACCAGCCCCAGCATTTT.